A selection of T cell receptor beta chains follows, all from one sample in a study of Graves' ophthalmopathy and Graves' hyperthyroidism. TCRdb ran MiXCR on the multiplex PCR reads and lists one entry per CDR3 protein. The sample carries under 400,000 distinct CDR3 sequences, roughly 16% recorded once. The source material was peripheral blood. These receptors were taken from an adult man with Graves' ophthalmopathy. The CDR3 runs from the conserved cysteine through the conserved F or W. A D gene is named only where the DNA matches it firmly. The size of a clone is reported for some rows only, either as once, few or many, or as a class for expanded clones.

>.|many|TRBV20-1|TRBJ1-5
CSASRHPQPQHF
TGCAGTGCTAGTCGGCACCCTCAGCCCCAGCATTTT
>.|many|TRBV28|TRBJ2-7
CASNKSDRFYEQYF
TGTGCCAGCAATAAAAGCGACAGGTTCTACGAGCAGTACTTC
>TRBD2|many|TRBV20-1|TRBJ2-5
CSASRAHLADLTGETQYF
TGCAGTGCTAGCCGGGCCCACCTAGCGGACCTAACAGGAGAGACCCAGTACTTC
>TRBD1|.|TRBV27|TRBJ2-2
CASKTGFVTGELFF
TGTGCCAGCAAGACAGGGTTCGTCACCGGGGAGCTGTTTTTT
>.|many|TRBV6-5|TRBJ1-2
CASSPQGGDNYGYTF
TGTGCCAGCAGCCCACAGGGTGGGGATAACTATGGCTACACCTTC
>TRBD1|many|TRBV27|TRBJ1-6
CASSYRTRGRDSPLHF
TGTGCCAGCAGTTACCGGACGAGGGGGCGTGATTCACCCCTCCACTTT
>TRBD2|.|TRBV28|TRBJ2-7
CASSSAGTTSYEQYF
TGTGCCAGCAGTTCCGCCGGGACTACCTCCTACGAGCAGTACTTC
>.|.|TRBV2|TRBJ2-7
CASEQDYEQYF
TGTGCCTCGGAACAGGATTACGAGCAGTACTTC
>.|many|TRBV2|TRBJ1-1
CASSDNKGTYMNTEAFF
TGTGCCAGCAGTGATAACAAGGGAACGTACATGAACACTGAAGCTTTCTTT
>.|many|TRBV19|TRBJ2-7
CASSAQVFGYYEQYF
TGTGCCAGTAGTGCACAGGTTTTCGGTTACTACGAGCAGTACTTC
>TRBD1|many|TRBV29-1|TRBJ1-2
CSVVGRGGNYGYTF
TGCAGCGTTGTCGGCCGAGGGGGCAACTATGGCTACACCTTC
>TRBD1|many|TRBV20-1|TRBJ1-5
CSASLGQGNIWHF
TGCAGTGCTAGTCTGGGACAGGGCAATATCTGGCATTTT
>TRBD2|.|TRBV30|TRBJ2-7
CAWSYRGLAGDEQYF
TGTGCCTGGAGTTACCGGGGACTAGCGGGGGACGAGCAGTACTTC
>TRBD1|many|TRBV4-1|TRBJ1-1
CASSQGTGTHMNTEAFF
TGCGCCAGCAGCCAAGGGACAGGGACGCACATGAACACTGAAGCTTTCTTT
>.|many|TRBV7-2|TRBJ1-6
CASSPDGANSPLHF
TGTGCCAGCAGCCCGGATGGCGCGAATTCACCCCTCCACTTT
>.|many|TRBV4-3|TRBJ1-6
CASSQDLGTHQGNSPLHF
TGCGCCAGCAGCCAAGATCTCGGGACACACCAGGGGAATTCACCCCTCCACTTT
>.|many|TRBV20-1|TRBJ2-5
CSARERLPRLVGETQYF
TGCAGTGCTAGAGAAAGGCTGCCCCGCCTCGTAGGAGAGACCCAGTACTTC
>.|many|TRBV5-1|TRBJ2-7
CASSLIGMRQGGFYEQYF
TGCGCCAGCAGCTTGATAGGGATGCGACAGGGAGGTTTCTACGAGCAGTACTTC
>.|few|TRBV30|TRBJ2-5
CAWSRGPRETQYF
TGTGCCTGGAGCAGAGGGCCGCGGGAGACCCAGTACTTC
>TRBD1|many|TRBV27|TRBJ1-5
CASSLRGLHQPQHF
TGTGCCAGCAGTTTGAGGGGGCTCCATCAGCCCCAGCATTTT
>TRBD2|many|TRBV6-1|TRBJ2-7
CANSETSGRAPEQYF
TGTGCCAACAGCGAAACTAGCGGGAGGGCCCCCGAGCAGTACTTC
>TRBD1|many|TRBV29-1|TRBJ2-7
CSVGVGGAVQYF
TGCAGCGTTGGAGTAGGGGGCGCGGTGCAGTACTTC